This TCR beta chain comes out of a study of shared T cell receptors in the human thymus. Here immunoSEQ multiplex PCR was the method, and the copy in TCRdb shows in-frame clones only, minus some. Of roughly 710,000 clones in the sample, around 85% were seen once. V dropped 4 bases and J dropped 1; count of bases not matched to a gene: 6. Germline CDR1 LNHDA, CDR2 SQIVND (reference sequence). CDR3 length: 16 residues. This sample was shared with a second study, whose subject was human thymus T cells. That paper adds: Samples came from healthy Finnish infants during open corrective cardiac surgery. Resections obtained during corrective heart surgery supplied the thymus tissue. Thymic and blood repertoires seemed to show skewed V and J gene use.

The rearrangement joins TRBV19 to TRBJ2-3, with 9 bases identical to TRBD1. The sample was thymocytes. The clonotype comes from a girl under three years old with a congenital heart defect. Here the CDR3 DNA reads TGTGCCAGTAGTACTGGTGGGACAGGGCGCACAGATACGCAGTATTTT. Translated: CASSTGGTGRTDTQYF.